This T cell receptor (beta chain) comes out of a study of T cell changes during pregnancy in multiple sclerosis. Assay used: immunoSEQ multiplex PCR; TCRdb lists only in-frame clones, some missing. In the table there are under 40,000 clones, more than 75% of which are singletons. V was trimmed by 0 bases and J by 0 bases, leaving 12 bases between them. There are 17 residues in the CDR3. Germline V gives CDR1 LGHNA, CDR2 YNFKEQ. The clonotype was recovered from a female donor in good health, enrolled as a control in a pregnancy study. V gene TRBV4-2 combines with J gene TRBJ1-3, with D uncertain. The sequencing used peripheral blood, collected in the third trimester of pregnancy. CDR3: CASSQDRGASSGNTIYF. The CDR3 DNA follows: TGTGCCAGCAGCCAAGATCGTGGCGCTAGCTCTGGAAACACCATATATTTT.